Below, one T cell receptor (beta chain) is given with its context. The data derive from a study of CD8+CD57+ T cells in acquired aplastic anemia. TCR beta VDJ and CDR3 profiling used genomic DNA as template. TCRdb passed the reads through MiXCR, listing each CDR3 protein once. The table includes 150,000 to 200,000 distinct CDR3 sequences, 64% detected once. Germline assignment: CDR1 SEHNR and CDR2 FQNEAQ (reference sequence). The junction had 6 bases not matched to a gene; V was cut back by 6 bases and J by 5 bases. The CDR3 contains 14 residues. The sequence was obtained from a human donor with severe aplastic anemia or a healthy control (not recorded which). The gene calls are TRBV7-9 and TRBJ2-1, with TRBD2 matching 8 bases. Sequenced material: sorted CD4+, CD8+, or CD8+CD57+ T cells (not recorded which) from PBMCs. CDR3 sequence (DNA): TGTGCCAGCAGTTTCGCGGGAGGTCACAATGAGCAGTTCTTC. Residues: CASSFAGGHNEQFF.